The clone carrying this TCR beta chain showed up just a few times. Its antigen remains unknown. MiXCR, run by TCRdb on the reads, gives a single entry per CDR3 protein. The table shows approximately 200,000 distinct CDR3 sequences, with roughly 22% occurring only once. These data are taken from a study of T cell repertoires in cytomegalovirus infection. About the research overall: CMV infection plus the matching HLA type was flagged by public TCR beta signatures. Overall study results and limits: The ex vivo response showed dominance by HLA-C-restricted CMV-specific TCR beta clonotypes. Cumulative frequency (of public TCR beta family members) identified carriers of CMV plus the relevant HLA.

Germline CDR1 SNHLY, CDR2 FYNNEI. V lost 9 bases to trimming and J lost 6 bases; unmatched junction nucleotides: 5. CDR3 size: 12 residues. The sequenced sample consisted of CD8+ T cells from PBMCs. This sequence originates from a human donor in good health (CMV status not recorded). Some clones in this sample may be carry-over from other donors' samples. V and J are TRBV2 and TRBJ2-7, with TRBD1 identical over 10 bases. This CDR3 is CARRDRGGEQYF. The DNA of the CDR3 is TGTGCCAGACGGGACAGGGGAGGCGAGCAGTACTTC.